At least ten counts were recorded for the clone carrying this T cell receptor beta chain. V dropped 3 bases and J dropped 5 bases, with 19 bases sitting between them. The CDR3 totals 16 residues. This entry comes from a study of T cells in Graves' hyperthyroidism and ophthalmopathy. RNA transcripts gave rise to amplified TCR beta CDR3 regions. First-round RT-PCR with HTBI primers amplified the TCR CDR3 region. MiXCR was run by TCRdb on the multiplex PCR reads, yielding one entry per CDR3 protein. The data contain 500,000 or so distinct CDR3 sequences, over 15% of them singletons. The sequence was obtained from a woman younger than 35 with Graves' ophthalmopathy. Sequenced material: blood. The V gene is TRBV12-3 or TRBV12-4, the J gene TRBJ2-5; D perhaps matches TRBD2 (6 bases). The CDR3 loop is CASSLAPGGPGETQYF. CDR3 DNA: TGTGCCAGCAGTTTGGCTCCCGGGGGACCCGGGGAGACCCAGTACTTC.